This TCR beta chain is from a study of shared clonotypes between healthy human individuals. Broader study findings: The small donor group covered limited genetic and exposure diversity.

V dropped 7 bases and J dropped 0 bases, with 10 bases sitting between them. The CDR3 has 14 amino acids. Germline V gene data show CDR1 as MNHNY and CDR2 as SVGAGI (reference sequence). Repertoires were generated with immunoSEQ multiplex PCR, while TCRdb's copy carries only in-frame clones and drops some. The sample lists 2,500,000 or so clones; less than 95% were seen once. Remarks on this clone: Its target is unknown.

The clonotype was recovered from a man aged 18 to 29 in good health. Some clones in this sample may be carry-over from other donors' samples. The sample taken for sequencing was naive CD4+ T cells from PBMCs. Subset: CD45RA+ positively selected. The chain has TRBV6-6 and TRBJ2-1; either TRBD1 or TRBD2 may supply D (6 bases each). The CDR3 sequence is CASTGASSYNEQFF. The CDR3 DNA reads TGTGCCAGCACGGGGGCGAGCTCCTACAATGAGCAGTTCTTC.